This section outlines one T cell receptor beta chain sequence together with its context. No antigen is known for it. This entry comes from a study of cytomegalovirus exposure and HLA in healthy donors. Study results and limitations: According to the study, roughly 160 TCR beta chains were cytomegalovirus-associated. A missense variant in DCLRE1C was later tied to TCR beta V- and J-gene trimming.

Vbeta (60) and Jbeta (13) primers were used in the PCR. The repertoire was sequenced with immunoSEQ multiplex PCR; TCRdb's copy has only in-frame clones and lacks some. The sample shows some 120,000 clones, around 75% of them seen only once. The ends were cut back, 0 bases at V and 10 bases at J, with 9 bases in the middle. This CDR3 spans 13 amino acids. Germline V gene lookup returns CDR1 PRHDT and CDR2 FYEKMQ (reference sequence). V usage is TRBV13 and J usage is TRBJ2-2; TRBD1 might be the D (6 bases). The sequencing input was PBMCs. The receptor comes from a woman aged 50 to 60 in good health and CMV-seropositive. The CDR3 spells CASSLGDRMELFF. CDR3 DNA sequence: TGTGCCAGCAGCTTAGGCGACAGGATGGAGCTGTTTTTT.